The rows below give T cell receptor beta chains drawn from one sample of a study of cytomegalovirus exposure and HLA in healthy donors. The table came from immunoSEQ multiplex PCR; TCRdb's copy has only in-frame clones and leaves some out. The sample records about 59,000 clones, approximately 80% being singletons. Sequenced input: PBMCs. The receptors were sampled from a woman in her thirties or forties in good health and CMV-seronegative. The CDR3 runs from the conserved cysteine through the conserved F or W. D genes are given only for firm matches. Some rows have no size entry. The others give once, few or many, or a class for an expanded clone.

TRBV5-4	TRBJ1-2	-	-	CASSLKSTGNYGYTF	TGTGCCAGCAGCCTCAAATCGACAGGAAACTATGGCTACACCTTC
TRBV25-1	TRBJ2-6	-	-	CASHSGANVLTF	TGTGCCAGTCACTCTGGGGCCAACGTCCTGACTTTC
TRBV2	TRBJ2-1	few	-	CASSVIEGIYEQFF	TGTGCCAGCAGTGTAATCGAGGGAATCTATGAGCAGTTCTTC
TRBV4-1	TRBJ2-1	few	-	CASSLLLSNEQFF	TGCGCCAGCAGCCTCCTTCTCTCCAATGAGCAGTTCTTC
TRBV6-5	TRBJ1-1	-	-	CASSYGGGFTEAFF	TGTGCCAGCAGTTACGGAGGAGGCTTCACTGAAGCTTTCTTT
TRBV6-6	TRBJ1-2	-	-	CASTPTGDIDGYTF	TGTGCCAGCACTCCGACAGGTGATATAGATGGCTACACCTTC
TRBV6-1	TRBJ1-1	-	TRBD1	CASSRTGTNTEAFF	TGTGCCAGCAGTCGGACAGGCACGAACACTGAAGCTTTCTTT
TRBV5-1	TRBJ2-3	-	-	CASSLEGRASTDTQYF	TGCGCCAGCAGCTTGGAAGGCAGGGCTAGCACAGATACGCAGTATTTT
TRBV27	TRBJ2-7	-	TRBD1	CASSFLPGQKIYRSYEQYF	TGTGCCAGCAGTTTCTTACCGGGACAGAAGATTTACCGCTCCTACGAGCAGTACTTC
TRBV5-1	TRBJ2-1	-	-	CASTRDGTSFYNEQFF	TGCGCCAGCACCCGGGATGGGACATCTTTCTACAATGAGCAGTTCTTC
TRBV9	TRBJ1-5	-	-	CASSLGYSNQPQHF	TGTGCCAGCAGCCTCGGTTATAGCAATCAGCCCCAGCATTTT
TRBV28	TRBJ1-2	-	TRBD1	CASTDRTHGYTF	TGTGCCAGCACGGACAGGACCCATGGCTACACCTTC
TRBV7-2	TRBJ1-2	-	TRBD1	CASSLNSGTGGFVYGYTF	TGTGCCAGCAGCCTAAACTCCGGGACAGGGGGCTTCGTCTATGGCTACACCTTC
TRBV28	TRBJ2-7	once	TRBD2	CASSLSGRNEQYF	TGTGCCAGCAGTTTAAGCGGGAGGAACGAGCAGTACTTC
TRBV27	TRBJ2-3	-	-	CASRAPADTQYF	TGTGCCAGCAGGGCACCCGCAGATACGCAGTATTTT
TRBV10-1	TRBJ2-2	-	-	CASSGGAARNTGELFF	TGCGCCAGCAGTGGCGGAGCGGCACGGAACACCGGGGAGCTGTTTTTT
TRBV7-9	TRBJ2-7	-	-	CASSGEERAYEQYF	TGTGCCAGCAGCGGCGAGGAACGGGCCTACGAGCAGTACTTC
TRBV5-1	TRBJ2-1	-	TRBD2	CASSSGSGLSSYNEQFF	TGCGCCAGCAGCTCAGGTAGCGGGCTAAGCTCCTACAATGAGCAGTTCTTC
TRBV7-9	TRBJ2-2	-	-	CASSPPEEPGELFF	TGTGCCAGCAGCCCCCCAGAGGAACCCGGGGAGCTGTTTTTT
TRBV28	TRBJ1-2	-	-	CASSPSDINYGYTF	TGTGCCAGCAGCCCCTCAGACATTAACTATGGCTACACCTTC
TRBV5-1	TRBJ2-7	-	-	CASSEENSYEQYF	TGCGCCAGCAGCGAGGAGAACTCCTACGAGCAGTACTTC
TRBV7-8	TRBJ2-7	-	TRBD2	CASSREAGGYEQYF	TGTGCCAGCAGCCGGGAGGCGGGGGGCTACGAGCAGTACTTC
TRBV7-2	TRBJ2-3	once	-	CASSFAGSTDTQYF	TGTGCCAGCAGCTTTGCAGGGAGCACAGATACGCAGTATTTT
TRBV10-1	TRBJ2-7	-	TRBD1	CASSETGGLGGTEQYF	TGCGCCAGCAGTGAAACAGGGGGCCTGGGAGGTACCGAGCAGTACTTC
TRBV5-1	TRBJ2-1	-	-	CASKVGSYNEQFF	TGCGCCAGCAAGGTGGGCAGTTACAATGAGCAGTTCTTC
TRBV18	TRBJ2-2	few	TRBD2	CASSPAPLAGGRTGELFF	TGTGCCAGCTCACCCGCCCCTTTAGCGGGAGGACGCACCGGGGAGCTGTTTTTT
TRBV4-2	TRBJ1-5	-	-	CASSQNLGASQPQHF	TGTGCCAGCAGCCAAAATTTGGGGGCGAGTCAGCCCCAGCATTTT
TRBV2	TRBJ2-1	-	TRBD2	CASRERERNEQFF	TGTGCCAGCAGGGAGCGGGAGAGAAATGAGCAGTTCTTC
TRBV4-3	TRBJ2-7	few	TRBD1	CASSQERDRGSYEQYF	TGCGCCAGCAGCCAAGAGCGGGACAGGGGTTCCTACGAGCAGTACTTC
TRBV28	TRBJ1-4	-	TRBD1	CASISPQGANEKLFF	TGTGCCAGCATCTCTCCCCAGGGGGCTAATGAAAAACTGTTTTTT
TRBV28	TRBJ1-5	-	-	CASSIRGGGNQPQHF	TGTGCCAGCAGTATAAGGGGAGGGGGCAATCAGCCCCAGCATTTT
TRBV7-7	TRBJ2-1	-	TRBD2	CASSASTSGANEQFF	TGTGCTAGCAGCGCAAGCACTAGCGGGGCTAATGAGCAGTTCTTC
TRBV5-1	TRBJ2-1	few	TRBD2	CASSVLAGDNNEQFF	TGCGCCAGCAGCGTACTAGCGGGAGACAATAATGAGCAGTTCTTC
TRBV5-1	TRBJ2-4	-	TRBD2	CASSLQLAGDQNIQYF	TGCGCCAGCAGCTTGCAACTAGCGGGAGACCAAAACATTCAGTACTTC
TRBV7-6	TRBJ2-3	-	TRBD2	CASSPWTSGRSDTQYF	TGTGCCAGCAGCCCTTGGACTAGCGGGAGGTCAGATACGCAGTATTTT
TRBV6-5	TRBJ1-5	-	-	CASSYGAGDQPQHF	TGTGCCAGCAGTTACGGGGCAGGGGATCAGCCCCAGCATTTT